The 9 T cell receptor beta chains reported below all come from one sample, sequenced in a study of T cells in Graves' hyperthyroidism and ophthalmopathy. Amplified TCR beta CDR3 regions derived from RNA transcripts. The TCR CDR3 first-round RT-PCR relied on the HTBI primer set. MiXCR was run by TCRdb on the multiplex PCR reads, yielding one entry per CDR3 protein. Of 550,000 to 700,000 distinct CDR3 sequences in the sample, about 15% were seen once. Sample: blood. These receptor sequences come from a woman between 40 and 55 years old with Graves' ophthalmopathy.

This clonotype was counted only a few times. J is TRBJ1-5 and V is TRBV6-2 or TRBV6-3; D is possibly TRBD1 (5 bases). Germline CDR1 is MNHEY and CDR2 is SVGEGT. The germline V and J ends were trimmed by 0 bases and 0 bases, with 15 bases remaining between them. This CDR3 has 18 residues. The CDR3 here is CASSYSTGSGTSNQPQHF. In DNA form, the CDR3 reads TGTGCCAGCAGTTACTCGACGGGATCAGGGACTAGCAATCAGCCCCAGCATTTT.

In its sample, this clonotype was seen many times. This chain uses TRBV20-1 with TRBJ2-5; 7 bases fit TRBD2. Germline V gives CDR1 DFQATT, CDR2 SNEGSKA (reference sequence). V gave up 1 base and J gave up 5 bases; unmatched junction bases: 4. The CDR3 length is 13 residues. CDR3 sequence: CSARGTSRETQYF. The CDR3 DNA reads TGCAGTGCTAGAGGGACTAGTCGTGAGACCCAGTACTTC.

This clonotype was seen many times. V and J are TRBV27 and TRBJ1-1; 10 bases are a match to TRBD1. The CDR3 covers 14 residues. Trimming took 6 bases from V and 5 from J; bases not matched to a gene: 6. Germline-derived CDR1 and CDR2 are MNHEY and SMNVEV (reference sequence). The CDR3 sequence is CASRPGQGETEAFF. The CDR3 nucleotides are TGTGCCAGCAGACCCGGACAGGGGGAAACTGAAGCTTTCTTT.

This clonotype was found many times. The J gene is TRBJ1-2, the V gene TRBV4-1; D perhaps matches TRBD1 (5 bases). CDR1 and CDR2 (germline): MGHRA, YSYEKL. The CDR3 totals 15 residues. V shed 0 bases and J shed 5 bases, with 13 bases lying between them. This chain's CDR3 is CASSQEGVVGYGYTF. Here the CDR3 DNA reads TGCGCCAGCAGCCAAGAGGGGGTAGTAGGGTATGGCTACACCTTC.

This clonotype occurred a few times. V is TRBV7-9 and J is TRBJ2-2, with TRBD2 matching over 7 bases. The CDR3 extends over 15 amino acids. V lost 11 bases, J lost 0 bases, and 9 bases stayed unmatched. In germline, CDR1 is SEHNR, CDR2 FQNEAQ (reference sequence). For the CDR3, the DNA is TGTGCCGGCACTATGGGAGGGTCGAACACCGGGGAGCTGTTTTTT. Encoded protein: CAGTMGGSNTGELFF.

The rearrangement joins TRBV6-1 to TRBJ1-2, with D unresolved. Germline V gene lookup returns CDR1 MNHNS and CDR2 SASEGT. There are 12 residues in the CDR3. The germline V and J ends were trimmed by 4 bases and 4 bases, with 7 bases remaining between them. CDR3 protein: CASSVDTYGYTF. In DNA, the CDR3 is TGTGCCAGCAGTGTTGACACCTATGGCTACACCTTC.

This clonotype was recorded many times. CDR3: CSARDFVGQDGYTF. The CDR3 DNA sequence: TGCAGTGCTAGAGACTTCGTTGGACAGGATGGCTACACCTTC. V gene TRBV20-1 combines with J gene TRBJ1-2; 7 bases line up with TRBD1. Germline assignment: CDR1 DFQATT and CDR2 SNEGSKA (reference sequence). The CDR3 is made up of 14 amino acids. V trimming: 0 bases; J trimming: 6 bases; junction bases outside the gene matches: 7.

This clonotype was recorded at least ten times. This rearrangement joins TRBV27 to TRBJ2-4, with 8 bases aligning to TRBD1. CDR1 MNHEY and CDR2 SMNVEV come from the germline V gene (reference sequence). V gave up 5 bases and J gave up 8 bases; unmatched junction bases: 5. This CDR3 comprises 13 residues. The CDR3 loop is CASSLGQGYIQYF. CDR3 bases: TGTGCCAGCAGTCTTGGACAGGGCTACATTCAGTACTTC.

The sample holds many counts of this clonotype. The chain is built from TRBV25-1 and TRBJ2-7; no clear D. Germline CDR1 is MGHDK and CDR2 is SYGVNS. Between the trimmed V and J ends, which lost 4 bases and 2 bases, there was a span of 3 bases. This CDR3 comprises 11 residues. This chain's CDR3 is CASSGPYEQYF. The CDR3 DNA reads TGTGCCAGCAGTGGACCCTACGAGCAGTACTTC.